This passage covers 27 T cell receptor beta chains from one sample sequenced in a study of T cell responses to AZD1222 COVID-19 vaccine (dated by TCRdb to the early 2020s). This specimen's time point label, per the study, means: baseline before first vaccination. Library prep was done by the immunoSEQ multiplex PCR assay. Not all clones reach the TCRdb copy of this immuneACCESS table, which keeps in-frame sequences only. Checked studies attribute under half of the gap to unresolved V genes and leave the rest unexplained. The sample data list some 75,000 clones, and roughly 84% of these were observed just once. 11% of the sample comes from the top ten. Sequenced here: peripheral blood, sampled on day 0 of AZD1222 vaccination. These receptors originate from an adult in good health.

This rearrangement joins TRBV11-2 to TRBJ2-2; D might be TRBD2 (5 bases). Germline assignment: CDR1 SGHAT and CDR2 FQNNGV. This CDR3 comprises 15 residues. Trimming took off 3 bases at V and 1 base at J, with 9 bases between the two ends. The CDR3 protein is CASSFYRGNTGELFF. Here the CDR3 DNA reads TGTGCCAGCAGCTTTTATCGGGGGAACACCGGGGAGCTGTTTTTT. Complete variable domain (other parts from reference TRBV11-2 and TRBJ2-2): EAGVAQSPRYKIIEKRQSVAFWCNPISGHATLYWYQQILGQGPKLLIQFQNNGVVDDSQLPKDRFSAERLKGVDSTLKIQPAKLEDSAVYLCASSFYRGNTGELFFGEGSRLTVL.

J is TRBJ2-3 and V is TRBV7-8; the D gene could be TRBD1 or TRBD2 (6 bases each). V was trimmed by 1 base and J by 2 bases, leaving 13 bases between them. The CDR3 length is 16 residues. Germline V lookup: CDR1 SGHVS, CDR2 FQNEAQ. Here the CDR3 reads CASSLGEGGSTDTQYF. The CDR3 DNA follows: TGTGCCAGCAGCTTAGGTGAAGGGGGGTCCACAGATACGCAGTATTTT.

DNA of the CDR3: TGTGCCAGCAGTTACTCGAAGGGGAACTATGGCTACACCTTC. Translated: CASSYSKGNYGYTF. The rearrangement joins TRBV6-6 to TRBJ1-2, with D possibly TRBD1 on 5 matching bases. Germline lookup yields CDR1 MNHNY and CDR2 SVGAGI (reference sequence). With 0 bases removed from V and 2 bases from J, the gap between germline ends came to 7 bases. The CDR3 loop spans 14 amino acids.

The chain carries TRBV7-9 and TRBJ2-2; no firm D call. Per germline, CDR1 SEHNR and CDR2 FQNEAQ (reference sequence). The CDR3 has 16 amino acids. Trimming shortened V by 1 base and J by 6 bases, and 15 bases separated the two germline ends. Written as DNA, the CDR3 is TGTGCCAGCAGCTTAGTGCGGCAGCCAACTCCCGGGGAGCTGTTTTTT. Residues: CASSLVRQPTPGELFF.

The chain joins TRBV11-2 to TRBJ2-2; D not resolved. CDR1 SGHAT and CDR2 FQNNGV come from the germline V gene. Trimming removed 3 bases from V and 0 bases from J, with 8 bases in between. The CDR3 has 15 residues. CDR3 bases: TGTGCCAGCAGCTTGGTCCAGCCGAACACCGGGGAGCTGTTTTTT. This encodes CASSLVQPNTGELFF.

The chain couples TRBV5-1 to TRBJ2-5; no clear D. The CDR3 runs to 14 residues. Germline lookup yields CDR1 SGHRS and CDR2 YFSETQ. V lost 1 base, J lost 5 bases, and 12 bases lay in between. As DNA, the CDR3 is TGCGCCAGCAGCTTGCATCTAGGTGGTGAGACCCAGTACTTC. The encoded protein is CASSLHLGGETQYF. The full variable domain, its missing parts supplied by reference TRBV5-1 and TRBJ2-5, is KAGVTQTPRYLIKTRGQQVTLSCSPISGHRSVSWYQQTPGQGLQFLFEYFSETQRNKGNFPGRFSGRQFSNSRSEMNVSTLELGDSALYLCASSLHLGGETQYFGPGTRLLVL.

The CDR3 DNA sequence: TGTGCCAGCAGTGACCGGGGAGGCAAAAACATTCAGTACTTC. Its protein is CASSDRGGKNIQYF. The chain uses TRBV6-4 and TRBJ2-4; D might be TRBD2 (6 bases). From germline, CDR1 is MRHNA and CDR2 SNTAGT. The CDR3 has 14 residues. The V end was cut by 2 bases, the J end by 3 bases, with 8 bases between.

The V gene is TRBV3-1 (or the pseudogene TRBV3-2), the J gene TRBJ2-2, with D perhaps TRBD1 or TRBD2 (5 bases each). The CDR3 covers 12 residues. The germline gives CDR1 LGHDT, CDR2 YNNKEL (reference sequence). Trimming removed 1 base from V and 9 bases from J, with 6 bases in between. The CDR3 nucleotides are TGTGCCAGCAGCCAAGGGGGACGGGAGCTGTTTTTT. It encodes CASSQGGRELFF.

V is TRBV29-1 and J is TRBJ1-1; 10 bases line up with TRBD1. The V gene's germline CDR1 is SQVTM and CDR2 ANQGSEA. The CDR3 sequence is 13 residues long. J was trimmed by 2 bases and V by 5 bases; bases with no gene match: 2. CDR3 DNA sequence: TGCAGCGTTAGGACAGGGGGTAACACTGAAGCTTTCTTT. Its protein product is CSVRTGGNTEAFF.

This clone occurred once. The gene calls are TRBV7-2 and TRBJ1-3, with 8 bases identical to TRBD1. The V segment lost 6 bases and the J segment 1 base; nucleotides outside the gene matches: 5. CDR1 SGHTA and CDR2 FQGNSA come from the germline V gene. CDR3 size: 15 residues. The CDR3 reads CASRLGTGSGNTIYF. As DNA, the CDR3 is TGTGCCAGCAGACTCGGGACAGGATCTGGAAACACCATATATTTT.

This chain joins TRBV18 and TRBJ2-3; D possibly matches TRBD1 or TRBD2 (6 bases each). The V gene's germline CDR1 is KGHSH and CDR2 LQKENI. The CDR3 is made up of 15 amino acids. Trimming stripped 3 bases from V and 4 bases from J, with 14 bases between. The CDR3 DNA reads TGTGCCAGCTCACCCGGGGGCCCCGGTCCAGATACGCAGTATTTT. As protein: CASSPGGPGPDTQYF.

The rearrangement joins TRBV10-3 to TRBJ2-5, with 7 nucleotides matching TRBD1. The CDR3 is 14 amino acids. CDR1 and CDR2 (germline): ENHRY, SYGVKD. The trim removed 6 bases at V and 1 base at J, leaving 5 bases unmatched. The CDR3 sequence: CAIRRDSLQETQYF. CDR3 DNA: TGTGCCATCAGACGGGACAGCCTCCAAGAGACCCAGTACTTC.

The V call is TRBV6-6, the J call TRBJ1-5; D uncertain. V lost 2 bases to trimming and J lost 0 bases, with 8 bases between them. There are 15 residues in the CDR3. Germline V gene sequence: CDR1 MNHNY, CDR2 SVGAGI (reference sequence). Here the CDR3 reads CASSYRRDSNQPQHF. CDR3 bases: TGTGCCAGCAGTTACAGGCGCGATAGCAATCAGCCCCAGCATTTT.

This rearrangement joins TRBV7-2 to TRBJ2-7; 7 nucleotides agree with TRBD2. Germline CDR1 is SGHTA and CDR2 is FQGNSA. V shed 4 bases and J 2 bases; nucleotides not matched to a gene: 8. This CDR3 region has 15 residues. The CDR3 DNA sequence: TGTGCCAGCAGCTCGGGGGGACTAATCCCCTACGAGCAGTACTTC. It translates to CASSSGGLIPYEQYF.

V and J are TRBV10-3 and TRBJ1-4; 7 bases line up with TRBD1. There are 16 residues in the CDR3. Losses at the gene ends were 2 bases for V and 5 bases for J; bases not matched to a gene: 8. CDR1 and CDR2 (germline): ENHRY, SYGVKD. The CDR3 spells CAISETKGASNEKLFF. The DNA of the CDR3 is TGTGCCATCAGTGAGACTAAGGGGGCGTCGAATGAAAAACTGTTTTTT.

The chain couples TRBV6-6 to TRBJ1-4; tentatively, D is TRBD1 (6 bases). This CDR3 contains 15 residues. The germline V gene has CDR1 MNHNY and CDR2 SVGAGI (reference sequence). V gave up 6 bases and J gave up 7 bases, with 18 bases separating them. Here the CDR3 reads CASSPMQGRGEKLFF. The CDR3 DNA reads TGTGCCAGCAGCCCGATGCAGGGGAGGGGTGAAAAACTGTTTTTT.

V is TRBV7-9 and J is TRBJ2-4; D is ambiguous. CDR1 and CDR2 (germline): SEHNR, FQNEAQ (reference sequence). The CDR3 extends over 11 amino acids. Trimming cost V 5 bases and J 8 bases, with 7 bases left between them. CDR3 sequence reads: CASSAYDIQYF. CDR3 nucleotides: TGTGCCAGCAGCGCTTACGACATTCAGTACTTC.

The chain carries TRBV7-8 and TRBJ2-5; TRBD2 is a possible D gene (5 bases). The CDR3 loop spans 12 amino acids. The ends were cut back, 5 bases at V and 7 bases at J, with 11 bases in the middle. Germline CDR1 and CDR2: SGHVS and FQNEAQ. CDR3: CASSPDSGTQYF. CDR3 sequence (DNA): TGTGCCAGCAGCCCGGACTCAGGGACCCAGTACTTC.

This chain joins TRBV30 and TRBJ2-1, with 8 bases aligning to TRBD2. CDR1 is GTSNPN, CDR2 SVGIG, per germline (reference sequence). This CDR3 has 15 amino acids. Trimming at V came to 5 bases and at J to 5 bases, leaving 11 bases not matched to a gene. CDR3 sequence: CAWYPRLAPHNEQFF. The CDR3 DNA follows: TGTGCCTGGTATCCCAGACTAGCGCCCCACAATGAGCAGTTCTTC.

The V and J genes are TRBV9 and TRBJ1-2, with no clear D. The V gene lost 4 bases and the J gene lost 0 bases, with 16 bases spanning the gap. In germline, CDR1 is SGDLS, CDR2 YYNGEE. This CDR3 has 16 residues. The CDR3 spells CASSPTPTRANYGYTF. Written as DNA, the CDR3 is TGTGCCAGCAGCCCGACCCCGACAAGAGCTAACTATGGCTACACCTTC.

The chain carries TRBV5-1 and TRBJ2-6; no clear D gene. There are 14 residues in the CDR3. The germline V gene encodes CDR1 SGHRS and CDR2 YFSETQ. Trimming took 5 bases from V and 2 from J, leaving 8 bases between them. The CDR3 DNA follows: TGCGCCAGCAGTGACGGAACTGGGGCCAACGTCCTGACTTTC. It codes for CASSDGTGANVLTF.

The chain is built from TRBV29-1 and TRBJ2-2; perhaps TRBD2 as D (6 bases). The CDR3 spans 13 residues. Germline V CDR1 and CDR2: SQVTM, ANQGSEA. V was pared by 2 bases and J by 8 bases, with 12 bases between. The DNA for the CDR3 is TGCAGCGTTGAAAGGCCGGCGGGAGGGGAGCTGTTTTTT. Protein: CSVERPAGGELFF.

The count of this clone is one. This sequence joins TRBV24-1 and TRBJ2-1; D uncertain. Trimming left V 2 bases short and J 3 bases short, with 10 bases between. Germline CDR1 is KGHDR and CDR2 is SFDVKD. This CDR3 is 15 amino acids long. The CDR3 nucleotides read TGTGCCACCAGTGATTATGACGAAAGCTACAATGAGCAGTTCTTC. It is translated as CATSDYDESYNEQFF.

V and J are TRBV15 and TRBJ1-6; possible D gene TRBD1, 6 bases. CDR1 and CDR2 from the germline V gene are LNHNV and YYDKDF (reference sequence). The CDR3 has 15 amino acids. Trimming stripped 1 base from V and 3 bases from J, with 7 bases between. CDR3 sequence (DNA): TGTGCCACCAGCAGAGGGACAGTCTATAATTCACCCCTCCACTTT. It is translated as CATSRGTVYNSPLHF.

This clone was counted a single time. The V gene is TRBV30, the J gene TRBJ1-4, with a tentative D call TRBD1 (5 bases). The V gene's germline CDR1 is GTSNPN and CDR2 SVGIG (reference sequence). There are 15 residues in the CDR3. The V end was cut by 3 bases, the J end by 8 bases, with 19 bases between. The CDR3 protein is CAWSPRGLGREKLFF. CDR3 nucleotide sequence: TGTGCCTGGAGCCCAAGGGGCCTAGGTCGCGAAAAACTGTTTTTT.

The chain uses TRBV29-1 and TRBJ2-7, with a tentative D call TRBD2 (5 bases). Germline V gives CDR1 SQVTM, CDR2 ANQGSEA. With 3 bases removed from V and 0 bases from J, the gap between germline ends came to 15 bases. The CDR3 has 15 amino acids. The CDR3 protein is CSVDTGVPHSYEQYF. CDR3 bases: TGCAGCGTTGATACCGGGGTTCCCCACTCCTACGAGCAGTACTTC.

The DNA for the CDR3 is TGCGCCAGCAGCCTATTACAGGGGCTCTACGAGCAGTACTTC. Its translation is CASSLLQGLYEQYF. The rearrangement links TRBV5-1 to TRBJ2-7; 7 bases match TRBD1. CDR1 SGHRS and CDR2 YFSETQ come from the germline V gene. Losses at the gene ends were 4 bases for V and 3 bases for J; bases not matched to a gene: 7. The CDR3 spans 14 residues.